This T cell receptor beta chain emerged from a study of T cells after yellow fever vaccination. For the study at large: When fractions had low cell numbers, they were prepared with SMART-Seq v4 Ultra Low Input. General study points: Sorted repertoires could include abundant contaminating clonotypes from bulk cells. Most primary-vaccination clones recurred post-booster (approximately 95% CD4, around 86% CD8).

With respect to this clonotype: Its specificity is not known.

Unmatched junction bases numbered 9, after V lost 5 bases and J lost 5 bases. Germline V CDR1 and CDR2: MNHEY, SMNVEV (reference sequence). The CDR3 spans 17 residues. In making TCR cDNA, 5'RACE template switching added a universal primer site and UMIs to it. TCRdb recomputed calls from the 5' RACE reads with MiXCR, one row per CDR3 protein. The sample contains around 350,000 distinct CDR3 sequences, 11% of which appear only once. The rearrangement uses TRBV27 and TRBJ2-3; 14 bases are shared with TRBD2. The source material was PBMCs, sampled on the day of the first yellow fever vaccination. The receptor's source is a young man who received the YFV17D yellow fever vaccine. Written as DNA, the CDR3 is TGTGCCAGCAGTCCCCTGACTAGCGGGGGGGCTCAAGATACGCAGTATTTT. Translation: CASSPLTSGGAQDTQYF.